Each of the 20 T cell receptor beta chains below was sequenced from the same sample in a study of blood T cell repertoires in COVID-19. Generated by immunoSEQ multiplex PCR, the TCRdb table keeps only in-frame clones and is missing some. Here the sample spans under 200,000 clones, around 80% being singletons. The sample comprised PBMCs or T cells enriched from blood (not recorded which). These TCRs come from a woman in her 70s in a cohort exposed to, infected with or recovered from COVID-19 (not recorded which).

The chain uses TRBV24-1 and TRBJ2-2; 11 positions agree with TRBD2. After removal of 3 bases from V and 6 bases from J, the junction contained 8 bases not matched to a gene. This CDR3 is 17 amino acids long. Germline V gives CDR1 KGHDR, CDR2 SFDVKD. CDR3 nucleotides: TGTGCCACCAGTGATCATAGCGGGAGGGCCCGAGCCGGGGAGCTGTTTTTT. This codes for CATSDHSGRARAGELFF.

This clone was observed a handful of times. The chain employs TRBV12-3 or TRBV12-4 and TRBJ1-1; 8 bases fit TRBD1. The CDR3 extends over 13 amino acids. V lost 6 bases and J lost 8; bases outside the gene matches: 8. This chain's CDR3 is CASRRSRGQEAFF. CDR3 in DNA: TGTGCCAGCAGACGTTCCAGGGGGCAAGAAGCTTTCTTT.

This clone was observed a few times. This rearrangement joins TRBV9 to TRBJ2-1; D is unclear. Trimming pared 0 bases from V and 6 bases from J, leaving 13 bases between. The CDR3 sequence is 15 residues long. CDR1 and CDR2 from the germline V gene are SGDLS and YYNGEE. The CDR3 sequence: CASSVAPILSNEQFF. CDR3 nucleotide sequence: TGTGCCAGCAGCGTAGCCCCCATCCTCAGCAATGAGCAGTTCTTC.

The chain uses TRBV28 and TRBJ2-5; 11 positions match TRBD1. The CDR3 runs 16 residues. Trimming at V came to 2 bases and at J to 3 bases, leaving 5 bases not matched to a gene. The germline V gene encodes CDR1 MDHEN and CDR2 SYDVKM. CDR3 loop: CASSLRGTGGEETQYF. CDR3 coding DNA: TGTGCCAGCAGTTTAAGAGGGACAGGGGGGGAAGAGACCCAGTACTTC.

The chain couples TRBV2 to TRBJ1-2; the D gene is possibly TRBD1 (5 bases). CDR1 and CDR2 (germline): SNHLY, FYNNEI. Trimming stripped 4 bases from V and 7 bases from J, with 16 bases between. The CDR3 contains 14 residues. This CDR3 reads CASSVEGSLGGYTF. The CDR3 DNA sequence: TGTGCCAGCAGTGTGGAGGGGTCGCTTGGTGGCTACACCTTC.

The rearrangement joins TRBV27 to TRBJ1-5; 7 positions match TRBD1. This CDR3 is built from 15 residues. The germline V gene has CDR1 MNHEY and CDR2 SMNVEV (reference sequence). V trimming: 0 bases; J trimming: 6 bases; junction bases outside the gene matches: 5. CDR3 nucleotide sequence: TGTGCCAGCAGTTTATCGGGACAGAGCGGTCAGCCCCAGCATTTT. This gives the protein CASSLSGQSGQPQHF.

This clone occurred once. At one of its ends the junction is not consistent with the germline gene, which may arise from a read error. In nucleotides, the CDR3 is TGCGCCAGCAGCTTTGACAGGAATAACAATGAAGCTTTCTTT. It yields the protein CASSFDRNNNEAFF. This chain connects TRBV5-1 to TRBJ1-1; TRBD1 might be the D (6 bases). The germline V gene has CDR1 SGHRS and CDR2 YFSETQ. CDR3 length: 14 residues. The whole variable domain, filled in from reference TRBV5-1 and TRBJ1-1, reads KAGVTQTPRYLIKTRGQQVTLSCSPISGHRSVSWYQQTPGQGLQFLFEYFSETQRNKGNFPGRFSGRQFSNSRSEMNVSTLELGDSALYLCASSFDRNNNEAFFGQGTRLTVV.

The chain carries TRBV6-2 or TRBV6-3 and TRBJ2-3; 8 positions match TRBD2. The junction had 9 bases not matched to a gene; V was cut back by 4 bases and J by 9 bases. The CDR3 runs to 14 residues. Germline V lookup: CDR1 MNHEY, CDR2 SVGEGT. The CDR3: CASSSPGGGRTQYF. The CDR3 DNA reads TGTGCCAGCAGTTCCCCCGGGGGGGGACGCACGCAGTATTTT.

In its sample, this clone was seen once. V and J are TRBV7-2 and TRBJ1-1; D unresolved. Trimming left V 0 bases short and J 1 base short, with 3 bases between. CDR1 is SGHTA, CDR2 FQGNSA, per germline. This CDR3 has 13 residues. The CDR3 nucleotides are TGTGCCAGCAGCTTAGCGGCGAACACTGAAGCTTTCTTT. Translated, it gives CASSLAANTEAFF. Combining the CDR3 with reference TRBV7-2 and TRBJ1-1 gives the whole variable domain GAGVSQSPSNKVTEKGKDVELRCDPISGHTALYWYRQSLGQGLEFLIYFQGNSAPDKSGLPSDRFSAERTGGSVSTLTIQRTQQEDSAVYLCASSLAANTEAFFGQGTRLTVV.

CDR3 sequence: CASSLVGQNEAFF. Written as DNA, the CDR3 is TGCGCCAGCAGCTTGGTGGGACAGAATGAAGCTTTCTTT. The gene calls are TRBV5-1 and TRBJ1-1; TRBD1 matches 7 bases. This CDR3 contains 13 residues. CDR1 and CDR2 (germline): SGHRS, YFSETQ. V was clipped by 0 bases and J by 7 bases; unmatched bases: 3.

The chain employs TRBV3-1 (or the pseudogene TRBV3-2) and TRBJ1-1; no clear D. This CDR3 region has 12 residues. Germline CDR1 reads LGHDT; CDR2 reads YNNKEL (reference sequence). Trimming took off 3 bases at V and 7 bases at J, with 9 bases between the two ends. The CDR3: CASSHGQLEAFF. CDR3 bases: TGTGCCAGCAGCCATGGGCAGCTTGAAGCTTTCTTT.

The CDR3 is CASSLGTSNNEQFF. The CDR3 nucleotides read TGTGCCAGCAGCTTGGGGACTTCCAACAATGAGCAGTTCTTC. The chain is built from TRBV11-2 and TRBJ2-1, with D possibly matching TRBD2 (6 bases). Looked up from germline, CDR1 is SGHAT and CDR2 is FQNNGV. Trimming shortened V by 3 bases and J by 5 bases, and 11 bases separated the two germline ends. The CDR3 runs 14 residues. Looking up the rest from reference TRBV11-2 and TRBJ2-1 gives the full variable domain: EAGVAQSPRYKIIEKRQSVAFWCNPISGHATLYWYQQILGQGPKLLIQFQNNGVVDDSQLPKDRFSAERLKGVDSTLKIQPAKLEDSAVYLCASSLGTSNNEQFFGPGTRLTVL.

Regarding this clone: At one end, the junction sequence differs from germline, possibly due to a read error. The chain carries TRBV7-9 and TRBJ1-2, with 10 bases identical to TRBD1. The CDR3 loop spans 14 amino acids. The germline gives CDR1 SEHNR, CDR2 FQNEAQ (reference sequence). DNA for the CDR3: TGTGCCAGCAGCTCCCCGGGACAGGGGCTGGTTAGGGCCTTC. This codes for CASSSPGQGLVRAF.

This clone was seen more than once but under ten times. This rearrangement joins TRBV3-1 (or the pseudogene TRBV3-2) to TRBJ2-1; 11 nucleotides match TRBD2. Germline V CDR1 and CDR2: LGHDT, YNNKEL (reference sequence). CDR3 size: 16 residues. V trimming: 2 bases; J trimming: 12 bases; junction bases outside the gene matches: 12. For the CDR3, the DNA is TGTGCCAGCAGCCAATTGACTAGCGGGAACTATTTTGGGCAGTTCTTC. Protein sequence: CASSQLTSGNYFGQFF.

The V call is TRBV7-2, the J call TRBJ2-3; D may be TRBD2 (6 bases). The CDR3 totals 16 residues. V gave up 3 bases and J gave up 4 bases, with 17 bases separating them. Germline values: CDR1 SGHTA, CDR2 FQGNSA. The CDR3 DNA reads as TGTGCCAGCAGCTTTTTTAGCGGAGGAAGGGCAGATACGCAGTATTTT. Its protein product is CASSFFSGGRADTQYF. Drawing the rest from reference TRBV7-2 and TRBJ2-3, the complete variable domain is GAGVSQSPSNKVTEKGKDVELRCDPISGHTALYWYRQSLGQGLEFLIYFQGNSAPDKSGLPSDRFSAERTGGSVSTLTIQRTQQEDSAVYLCASSFFSGGRADTQYFGPGTRLTVL.

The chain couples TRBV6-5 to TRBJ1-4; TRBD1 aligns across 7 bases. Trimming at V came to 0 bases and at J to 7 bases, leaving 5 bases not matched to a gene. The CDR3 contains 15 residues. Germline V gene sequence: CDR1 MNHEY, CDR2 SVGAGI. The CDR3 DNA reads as TGTGCCAGCAGTTACTCTGGAAGGGGGCTTGAAAAACTGTTTTTT. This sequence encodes CASSYSGRGLEKLFF.

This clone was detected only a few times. The CDR3 loop reads CASSPLAGGGDTQYF. CDR3 coding DNA: TGTGCCAGCAGCCCCCTAGCGGGAGGGGGGGATACGCAGTATTTT. V and J are TRBV7-6 and TRBJ2-3, with 12 bases identical to TRBD2. Germline V CDR1 and CDR2: SGHVS, FNYEAQ. CDR3 length: 15 amino acids. Losses at the gene ends were 5 bases for V and 6 bases for J; bases not matched to a gene: 6.

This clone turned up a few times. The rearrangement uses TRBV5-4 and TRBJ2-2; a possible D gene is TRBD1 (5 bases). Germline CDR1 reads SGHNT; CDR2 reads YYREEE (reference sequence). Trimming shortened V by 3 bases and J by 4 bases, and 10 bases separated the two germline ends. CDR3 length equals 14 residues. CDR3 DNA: TGTGCCAGCAGCTACTCGCAGGGCACCGGGGAGCTGTTTTTT. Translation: CASSYSQGTGELFF. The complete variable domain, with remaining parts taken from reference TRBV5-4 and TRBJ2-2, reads ETGVTQSPTHLIKTRGQQVTLRCSSQSGHNTVSWYQQALGQGPQFIFQYYREEENGRGNFPPRFSGLQFPNYSSELNVNALELDDSALYLCASSYSQGTGELFFGEGSRLTVL.

CDR3 sequence: CASSLQGGYGYTF. CDR3 nucleotide sequence: TGTGCCAGCAGTTTACAGGGGGGATATGGCTACACCTTC. The chain recombines TRBV12-3 or TRBV12-4 with TRBJ1-2, with TRBD1 identical over 7 bases. Unmatched junction bases numbered 2, after V lost 2 bases and J lost 5 bases. The CDR3 is made up of 13 amino acids.

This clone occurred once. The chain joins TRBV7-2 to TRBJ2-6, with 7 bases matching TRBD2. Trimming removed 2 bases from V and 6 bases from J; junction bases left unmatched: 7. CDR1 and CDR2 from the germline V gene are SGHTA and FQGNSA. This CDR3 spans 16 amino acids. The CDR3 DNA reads TGTGCCAGCAGCTTAAGGGCGGGGAGGGAGGCCAACGTCCTGACTTTC. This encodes CASSLRAGREANVLTF.